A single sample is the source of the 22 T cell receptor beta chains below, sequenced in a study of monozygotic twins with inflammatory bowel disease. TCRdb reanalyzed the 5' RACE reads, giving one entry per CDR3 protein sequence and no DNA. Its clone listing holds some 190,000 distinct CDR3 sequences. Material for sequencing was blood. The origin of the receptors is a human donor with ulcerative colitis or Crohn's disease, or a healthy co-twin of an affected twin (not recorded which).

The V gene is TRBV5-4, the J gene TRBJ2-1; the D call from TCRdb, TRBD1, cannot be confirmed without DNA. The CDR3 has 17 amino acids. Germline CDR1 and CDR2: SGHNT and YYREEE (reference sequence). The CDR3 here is CASSLAGSGQGYNEQFF.

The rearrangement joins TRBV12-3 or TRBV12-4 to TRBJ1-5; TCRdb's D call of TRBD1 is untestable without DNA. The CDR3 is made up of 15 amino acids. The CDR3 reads CASSLDRVSNQPQHF.

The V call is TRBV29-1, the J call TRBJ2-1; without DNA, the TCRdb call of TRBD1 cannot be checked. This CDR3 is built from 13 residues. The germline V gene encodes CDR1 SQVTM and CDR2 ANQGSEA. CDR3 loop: CSVSRDSYNEQFF.

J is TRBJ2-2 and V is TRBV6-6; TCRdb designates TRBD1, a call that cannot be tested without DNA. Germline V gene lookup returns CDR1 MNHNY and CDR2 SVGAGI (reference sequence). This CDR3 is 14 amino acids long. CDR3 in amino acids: CASSRQGSTGELFF.

The chain's CDR3 is CASSLAGTSGSYEQFF. The rearrangement joins TRBV7-2 to TRBJ2-1; without DNA, the TCRdb call of TRBD2 cannot be checked. Germline CDR1 and CDR2: SGHTA and FQGNSA. The CDR3 length is 16 residues.

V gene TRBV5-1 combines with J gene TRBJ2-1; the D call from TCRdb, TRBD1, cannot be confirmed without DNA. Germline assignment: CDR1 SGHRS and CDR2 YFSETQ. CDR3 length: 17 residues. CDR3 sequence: CASSLSQGPRYYNEQFF.

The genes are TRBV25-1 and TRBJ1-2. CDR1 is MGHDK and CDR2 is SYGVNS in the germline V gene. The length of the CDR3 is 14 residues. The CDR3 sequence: CASSGRLLMVGYTF.

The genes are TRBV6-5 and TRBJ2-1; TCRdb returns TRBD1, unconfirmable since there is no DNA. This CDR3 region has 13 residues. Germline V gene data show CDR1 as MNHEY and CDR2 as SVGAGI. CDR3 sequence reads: CASSYSSPDEQFF.

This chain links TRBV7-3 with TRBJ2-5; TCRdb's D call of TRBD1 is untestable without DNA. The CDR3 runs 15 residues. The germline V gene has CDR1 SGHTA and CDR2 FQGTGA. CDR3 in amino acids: CASSLQGTGEETQYF.

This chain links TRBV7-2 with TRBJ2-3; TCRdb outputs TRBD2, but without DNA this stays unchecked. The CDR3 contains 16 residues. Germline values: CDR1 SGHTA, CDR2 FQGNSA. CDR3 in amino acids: CASSRTSAGRSDTQYF. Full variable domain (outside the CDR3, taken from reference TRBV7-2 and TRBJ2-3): GAGVSQSPSNKVTEKGKDVELRCDPISGHTALYWYRQSLGQGLEFLIYFQGNSAPDKSGLPSDRFSAERTGGSVSTLTIQRTQQEDSAVYLCASSRTSAGRSDTQYFGPGTRLTVL.

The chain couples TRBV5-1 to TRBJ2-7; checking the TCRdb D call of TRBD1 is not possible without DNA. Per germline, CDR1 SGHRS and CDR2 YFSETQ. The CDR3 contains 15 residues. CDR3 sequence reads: CASSHRDSGAYEQYF.

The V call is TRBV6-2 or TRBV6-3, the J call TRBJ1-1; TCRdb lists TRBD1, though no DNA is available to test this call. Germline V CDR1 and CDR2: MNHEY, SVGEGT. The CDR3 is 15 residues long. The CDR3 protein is CASRNPYRGRTEAFF.

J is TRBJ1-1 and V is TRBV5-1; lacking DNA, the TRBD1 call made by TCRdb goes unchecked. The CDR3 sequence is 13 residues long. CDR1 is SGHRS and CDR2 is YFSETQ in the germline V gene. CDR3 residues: CASSPGDPTEAFF.

CDR3 region: CATKGAWNSNYGYTF. The chain employs TRBV28 and TRBJ1-2; the D gene TCRdb calls, TRBD1, cannot be checked with no DNA. There are 15 residues in the CDR3. Germline assignment: CDR1 MDHEN and CDR2 SYDVKM.

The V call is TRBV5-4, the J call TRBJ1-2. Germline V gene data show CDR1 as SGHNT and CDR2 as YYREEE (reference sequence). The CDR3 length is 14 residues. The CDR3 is CASSREGLDYGYTF.

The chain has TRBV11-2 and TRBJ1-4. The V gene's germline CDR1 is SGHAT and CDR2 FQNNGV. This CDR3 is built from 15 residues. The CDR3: CASSWRRAVGEKLFF.

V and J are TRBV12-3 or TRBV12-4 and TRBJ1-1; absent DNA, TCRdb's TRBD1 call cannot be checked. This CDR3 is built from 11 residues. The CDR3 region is CASSRTGQAFF.

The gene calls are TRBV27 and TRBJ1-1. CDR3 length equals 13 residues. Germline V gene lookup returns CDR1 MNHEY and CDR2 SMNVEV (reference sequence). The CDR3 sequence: CASNRQGNTEAFF.

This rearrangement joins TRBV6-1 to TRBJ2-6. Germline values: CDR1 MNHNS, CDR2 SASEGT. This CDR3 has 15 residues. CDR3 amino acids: CASRAVSSGANVLTF.

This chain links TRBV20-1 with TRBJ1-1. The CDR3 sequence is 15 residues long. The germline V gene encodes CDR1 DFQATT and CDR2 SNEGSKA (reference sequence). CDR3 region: CSAREGVLLNTEAFF.

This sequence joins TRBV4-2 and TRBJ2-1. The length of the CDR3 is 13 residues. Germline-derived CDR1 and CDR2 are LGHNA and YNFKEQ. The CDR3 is CAGSQPMTDKQFF.

CDR3 sequence: CASSIGLAGDTQYF. The chain recombines TRBV7-3 with TRBJ2-3; TCRdb proposes TRBD2, but this gene call is untestable without DNA. Germline V CDR1 and CDR2: SGHTA, FQGTGA. The length of the CDR3 is 14 residues. The full variable domain, with the rest looked up from reference TRBV7-3 and TRBJ2-3, is GAGVSQTPSNKVTEKGKYVELRCDPISGHTALYWYRQSLGQGPEFLIYFQGTGAADDSGLPNDRFFAVRPEGSVSTLKIQRTERGDSAVYLCASSIGLAGDTQYFGPGTRLTVL.